The T cell receptor (beta chain) under discussion was sequenced for a study of PD-1 blockade in classical Hodgkin lymphoma. Overall study results and limits: Individuals initiating nivolumab under 1 year after ASCT were excluded. CD4+ TCR diversity, unlike CD8+, climbed significantly by C4D1.

Libraries were prepared by immunoSEQ multiplex PCR; TCRdb keeps only in-frame clonotypes and omits some of them. The sample has tens of thousands of clones; under 95% are singletons. Every patient experienced relapse after autologous stem cell transplantation, and brentuximab vedotin exposure varied. CDR3 length: 13 amino acids. Between the trimmed V and J ends, which lost 1 base and 10 bases, there was a span of 11 bases. Germline V lookup: CDR1 SGHNT, CDR2 YENEEA. For this clone: Its antigen is unidentified.

The chain employs TRBV11-3 and TRBJ2-1, with D unresolved. The source of this sequence is a human donor with classical Hodgkin lymphoma. The sample here was peripheral blood mononuclear cells (PBMCs), taken at baseline. The CDR3 here is CASSLGPRYEQFF. CDR3 sequence (DNA): TGTGCCAGCAGCTTAGGTCCCCGGTACGAGCAGTTCTTC.